One T cell receptor (beta chain) is described in this entry. Sequencing used immunoSEQ multiplex PCR; TCRdb keeps in-frame clones, though not all of them. The sample records tens of thousands of clones, approximately 92% being singletons. The sample belongs to a study of OX40 agonist ivuxolimab in advanced cancers. Across the whole study: Participants averaged 60 years of age (range about 23 to 80) and were roughly 80% male. One patient with hepatocellular carcinoma and two with cutaneous melanoma, three in all, had partial responses.

The investigators sampled blood at baseline, at cycle 4 day 1, and at cycle 7 day 1. This CDR3 contains 16 residues. V was pared by 0 bases and J by 2 bases, with 13 bases between. Germline V lookup: CDR1 SGHTA, CDR2 FQGNSA. The sequence was obtained from an adult with an advanced solid tumor such as melanoma, head and neck, liver or kidney cancer. The chain uses TRBV7-2 and TRBJ1-2; D possibly corresponds to TRBD1 (6 bases). The sample in question was CD4+ or CD8+ T cells sorted from blood, obtained in a trial of the OX40 agonist ivuxolimab. The CDR3 DNA reads as TGTGCCAGCAGCTTAGCGAGCACAGGGTCGAACTATGGCTACACCTTC. This sequence encodes CASSLASTGSNYGYTF.